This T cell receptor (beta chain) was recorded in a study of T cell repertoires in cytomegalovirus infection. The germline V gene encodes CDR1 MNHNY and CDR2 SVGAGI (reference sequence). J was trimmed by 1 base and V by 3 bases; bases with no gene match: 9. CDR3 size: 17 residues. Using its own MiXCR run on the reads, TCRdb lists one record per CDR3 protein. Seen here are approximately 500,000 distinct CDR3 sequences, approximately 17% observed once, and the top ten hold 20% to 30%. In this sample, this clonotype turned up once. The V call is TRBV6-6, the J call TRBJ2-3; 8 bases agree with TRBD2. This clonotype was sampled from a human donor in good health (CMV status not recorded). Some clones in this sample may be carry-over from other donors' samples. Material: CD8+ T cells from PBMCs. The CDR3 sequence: CASSYSGGGRRTDTQYF. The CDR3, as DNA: TGTGCCAGCAGTTATTCCGGCGGGGGGCGCCGCACAGATACGCAGTATTTT.